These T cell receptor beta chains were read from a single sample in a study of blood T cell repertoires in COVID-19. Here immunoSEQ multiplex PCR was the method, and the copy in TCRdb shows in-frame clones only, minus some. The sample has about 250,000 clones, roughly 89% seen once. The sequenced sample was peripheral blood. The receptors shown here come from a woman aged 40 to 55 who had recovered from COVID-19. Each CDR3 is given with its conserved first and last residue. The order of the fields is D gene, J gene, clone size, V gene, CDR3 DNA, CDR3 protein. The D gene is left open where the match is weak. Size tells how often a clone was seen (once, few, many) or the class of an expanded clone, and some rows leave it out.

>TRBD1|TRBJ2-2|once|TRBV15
TGTGCCACCAGTCCAGACAGGGGTTACACCGGGGAGCTGTTTTTT
CATSPDRGYTGELFF
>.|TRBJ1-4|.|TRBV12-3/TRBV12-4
TGTGCCAGCAGTTTACAGGAGGGCGAAAAACTGTTTTTT
CASSLQEGEKLFF
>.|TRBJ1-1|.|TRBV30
TGTGCCTGGAGTGTAACCCCCCAGGGGTTGGCTTTCTTT
CAWSVTPQGLAFF
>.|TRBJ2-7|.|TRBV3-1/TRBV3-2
TGTGCCAGCAGCCAAAGAGTGACAGCTTTTTACGAGCAGTACTTC
CASSQRVTAFYEQYF
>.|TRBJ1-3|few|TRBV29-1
TGCAGCGCAGGGAGCTCTGGAAACACCATATATTTT
CSAGSSGNTIYF
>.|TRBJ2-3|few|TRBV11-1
TGTGCCAGCAGCTTAGGATGGGCAGAACGCACAGATACGCAGTATTTT
CASSLGWAERTDTQYF
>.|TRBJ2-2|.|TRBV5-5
TGTGCCAGCAGCTTGGCTGGACCAGGGGTTTACGGGGAGCTGTTTTTT
CASSLAGPGVYGELFF
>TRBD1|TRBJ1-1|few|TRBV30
TGTGCCTGGAGGAGACCAGGGGGCGCGAGGGCTTTCTTT
CAWRRPGGARAFF
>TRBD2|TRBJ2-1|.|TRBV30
TGTGCCTGGAGCTTTCATACTCCGTTGGGGGGGGTTGGGCAGTTCTTC
CAWSFHTPLGGVGQFF
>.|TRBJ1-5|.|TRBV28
TGTGCCAGCACTTTAATGGGCGGGTGGGAGCCCCAGCATTTT
CASTLMGGWEPQHF
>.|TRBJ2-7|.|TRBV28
TGTGCCAGCAGTACCGGGACATATTTCTCCTACGAGCAGTACTTC
CASSTGTYFSYEQYF
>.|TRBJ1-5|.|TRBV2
TGTGCCAGCAGTGCCCTAGGGGATGGGAATCAGCCCCAGCATTTT
CASSALGDGNQPQHF
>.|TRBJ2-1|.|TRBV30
TGTGCCTGGAGTGCCCACAGGGCACAGTTCTTC
CAWSAHRAQFF
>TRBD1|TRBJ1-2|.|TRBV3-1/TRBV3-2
TGTGCCAGCAGCCAAGCCGGGACAGCAAACTATGGCTACACCTTC
CASSQAGTANYGYTF